This TCR beta chain was obtained from a study of shared clonotypes between healthy human individuals. This CDR3 region has 15 residues. Germline V CDR1 and CDR2: SGHDT, YYEEEE. J was trimmed by 4 bases and V by 2 bases; bases with no gene match: 8. Assay: immunoSEQ multiplex PCR; the TCRdb copy retains only in-frame clones and omits some. The table shows fewer than 600,000 clones, with 70% to 80% occurring only once. This TCR was recovered from a woman in her 40s in good health. Some clones in this sample may be carry-over from other donors' samples. V gene TRBV5-6 combines with J gene TRBJ1-2; 7 bases match TRBD1. The sample taken for sequencing was PBMCs. The CDR3 bases are TGTGCCAGCAGCTTTTGGTTCAGGGGGGGCTATGGCTACACCTTC. Translated: CASSFWFRGGYGYTF. Full variable domain (outside the CDR3, taken from reference TRBV5-6 and TRBJ1-2): DAGVTQSPTHLIKTRGQQVTLRCSPKSGHDTVSWYQQALGQGPQFIFQYYEEEERQRGNFPDRFSGHQFPNYSSELNVNALLLGDSALYLCASSFWFRGGYGYTFGSGTRLTVV.